This TCR beta chain was captured by sequencing in a study of blood T cell repertoires in COVID-19. Across the whole study: Donors in the United States, Italy and Spain gave samples during acute or convalescent COVID-19. From T cells, B-cell-depleted T cells, or PBMCs came the material, which was cDNA or gDNA.

Losses at the gene ends were 3 bases for V and 3 bases for J; bases not matched to a gene: 6. Germline CDR1 and CDR2: SNHLY and FYNNEI. This CDR3 is built from 16 residues. How the authors handled the data: Amplifying reference gene primers gave estimates of nucleated cell counts. TCRdb keeps only in-frame clones here, not all; method: immunoSEQ multiplex PCR. The DNA was the basis for D and trimming; V, J and clone size are from that table. Seen here are 160,000 or so clones, around 80% observed once, and the top ten hold approximately 19%. The sequenced sample was peripheral blood. This receptor was obtained from a woman older than 75 with acute or convalescent COVID-19. The chain links TRBV2 to TRBJ1-3, with 9 bases aligning to TRBD1. In DNA, the CDR3 is TGTGCCAGCAGTGAGGTACAGGGGGCGTATGGAAACACCATATATTTT. This codes for CASSEVQGAYGNTIYF.